Shown below are 8 T cell receptor beta chains from a single sample sequenced in a study of T-cell reconstitution after alpha-beta-depleted transplantation in children. The TCRbeta library was prepared with unique molecular identifiers. TCRdb passed the PCR reads through MiXCR, listing each CDR3 protein once. The sample contains 250,000 to 350,000 distinct CDR3 sequences, about a tenth of which appear only once. Sample: PBMCs from the stem cell graft donor, taken from the stem cell graft. The origin of the receptors is a human donor who donated a stem cell graft to a child with SCID.

This clonotype occurred a few times. The V and J genes are TRBV20-1 and TRBJ2-7; D might be TRBD1 or TRBD2, each matching 6 bases. Trimming cost V 3 bases and J 4 bases, with 19 bases left between them. CDR3 length: 15 amino acids. Germline V gene sequence: CDR1 DFQATT, CDR2 SNEGSKA (reference sequence). As DNA, the CDR3 is TGCAGTGCTAGGAAACTTCTTGGGGGGCCGTACGAGCAGTACTTC. Translated, it gives CSARKLLGGPYEQYF.

The chain carries TRBV9 and TRBJ1-2; 8 positions match TRBD1. Germline CDR1 reads SGDLS; CDR2 reads YYNGEE. The CDR3 is 14 amino acids. The V and J ends lost 4 bases and 3 bases, in that order; junction bases with no gene match: 5. As DNA, the CDR3 is TGTGCCAGCAGCAAAGGACAGGGAGACTATGGCTACACCTTC. Its protein is CASSKGQGDYGYTF.

This clonotype was counted only a few times. The CDR3 reads CASSELGAGANVLTF. The CDR3 nucleotides read TGTGCCAGCAGTGAATTAGGGGCTGGGGCCAACGTCCTGACTTTC. The chain recombines TRBV6-1 with TRBJ2-6; tentatively, D is TRBD1 (5 bases). V lost 2 bases and J 2 bases, leaving 7 bases between the germline ends. Germline assignment: CDR1 MNHNS and CDR2 SASEGT. CDR3 length: 15 residues.

The gene calls are TRBV2 and TRBJ2-7, with D tentatively TRBD1 or TRBD2 (6 bases each). CDR1 is SNHLY, CDR2 FYNNEI, per germline. The CDR3 sequence is 15 residues long. Trimming stripped 8 bases from V and 5 bases from J, with 22 bases between. The CDR3 DNA follows: TGTGCCAGCCGTAACTTCAGGGGAGGCGGGGACGAGCAGTACTTC. Translation gives CASRNFRGGGDEQYF.

The table lists this clonotype with many counts. The chain couples TRBV7-2 to TRBJ2-7; no firm D call. V shed 4 bases and J shed 3 bases, with 4 bases lying between them. Germline assignment: CDR1 SGHTA and CDR2 FQGNSA. The CDR3 totals 11 residues. CDR3 sequence reads: CASSYIYEQYF. In nucleotides, the CDR3 is TGTGCCAGCAGCTACATCTACGAGCAGTACTTC.

This clonotype has only a few counts. The chain recombines TRBV7-3 with TRBJ2-7, with a weak D call TRBD1 (6 bases). Deletions cut 5 bases from V and 5 bases from J, with 13 bases between. CDR3 length: 13 amino acids. The germline V gene has CDR1 SGHTA and CDR2 FQGTGA. CDR3 sequence reads: CASSLGQRNEQYF. CDR3 nucleotides: TGTGCCAGCAGCCTAGGACAGAGAAACGAGCAGTACTTC.

This clonotype appeared a few times. The chain is built from TRBV7-8 and TRBJ2-1; 9 nucleotides match TRBD2. The V and J ends lost 5 bases and 7 bases, in that order; junction bases with no gene match: 12. The CDR3 runs to 16 residues. CDR1 and CDR2 (germline): SGHVS, FQNEAQ. The CDR3 coding sequence is TGTGCCAGCAGCCCAGGCGGCGGGGGGGCTTTTAATGAGCAGTTCTTC. This gives the protein CASSPGGGGAFNEQFF.

The chain has TRBV10-3 and TRBJ1-2; 8 bases align to TRBD1. CDR3 size: 14 residues. Germline V gene sequence: CDR1 ENHRY, CDR2 SYGVKD. The V segment lost 2 bases and the J segment 2 bases; nucleotides outside the gene matches: 1. This chain's CDR3 is CAISEGQGNYGYTF. The CDR3 DNA reads as TGTGCCATCAGTGAGGGACAGGGAAACTATGGCTACACCTTC.